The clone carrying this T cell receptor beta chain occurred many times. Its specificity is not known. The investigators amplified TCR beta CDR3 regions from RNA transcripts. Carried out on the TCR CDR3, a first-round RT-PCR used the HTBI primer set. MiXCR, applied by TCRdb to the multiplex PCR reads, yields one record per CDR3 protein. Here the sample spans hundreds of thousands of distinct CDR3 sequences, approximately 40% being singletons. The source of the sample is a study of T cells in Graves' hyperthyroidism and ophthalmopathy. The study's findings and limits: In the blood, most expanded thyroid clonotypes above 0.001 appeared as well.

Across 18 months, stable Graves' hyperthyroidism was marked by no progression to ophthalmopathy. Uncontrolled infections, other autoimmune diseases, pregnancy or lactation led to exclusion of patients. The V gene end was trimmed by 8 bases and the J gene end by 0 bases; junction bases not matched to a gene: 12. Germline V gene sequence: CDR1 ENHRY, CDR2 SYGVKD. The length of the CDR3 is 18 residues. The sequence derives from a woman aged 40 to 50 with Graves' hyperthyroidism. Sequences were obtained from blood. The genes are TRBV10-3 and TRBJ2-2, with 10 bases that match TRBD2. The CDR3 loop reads CAISSLAGDLTNTGELFF. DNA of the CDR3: TGTGCCATCTCCTCTCTAGCGGGGGACTTGACGAACACCGGGGAGCTGTTTTTT.